This TCR beta chain was retrieved from a study of Graves' ophthalmopathy and Graves' hyperthyroidism. Study at large: Peripheral blood was gathered at first diagnosis, ahead of any treatment whatsoever.

The sequenced template was RNA, covering the TCR beta CDR3 region. HTBI-primed first-round RT-PCR preceded second-round multiplex PCR. TCRdb reprocessed the multiplex PCR reads via MiXCR and lists one record per CDR3 protein. This sample yields approximately 500,000 distinct CDR3 sequences, of which over 13% are seen a single time; 8% to 10% belongs to the top ten. This clonotype has at least ten counts. What it binds is not known. Each diagnosis was determined on the basis of clinical symptoms, serum thyroxine, TRAb, thyroid ultrasound and orbital computed tomography. The CDR3 contains 13 residues. Looked up from germline, CDR1 is LNHDA and CDR2 is SQIVND (reference sequence). V gave up 2 bases and J gave up 4 bases, with 6 bases separating them. Notes on the study in general: Most expanded clonotypes from thyroid (those above 0.001 frequency) were also found in blood.

The chain recombines TRBV19 with TRBJ1-5; D not certain. Sequencing was done on a sample of blood. This sequence was found in a woman aged 30 to 39 with Graves' ophthalmopathy. The CDR3 region is CASSIRWNQPQHF. CDR3 DNA sequence: TGTGCCAGTAGTATACGTTGGAATCAGCCCCAGCATTTT.